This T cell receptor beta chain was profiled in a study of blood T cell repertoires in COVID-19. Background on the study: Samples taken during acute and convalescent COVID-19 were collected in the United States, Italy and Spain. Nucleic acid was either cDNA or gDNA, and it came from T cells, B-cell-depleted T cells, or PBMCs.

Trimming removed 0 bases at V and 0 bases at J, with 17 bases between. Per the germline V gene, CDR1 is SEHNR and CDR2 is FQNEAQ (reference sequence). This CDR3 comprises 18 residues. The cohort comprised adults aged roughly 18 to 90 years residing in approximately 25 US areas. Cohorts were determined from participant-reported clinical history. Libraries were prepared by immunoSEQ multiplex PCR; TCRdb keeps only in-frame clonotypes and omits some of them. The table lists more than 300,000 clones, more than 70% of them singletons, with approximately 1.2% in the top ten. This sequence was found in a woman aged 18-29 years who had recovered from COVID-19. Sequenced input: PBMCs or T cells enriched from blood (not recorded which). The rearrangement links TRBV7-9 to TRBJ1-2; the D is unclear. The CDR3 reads CASSLAGTEQSANYGYTF. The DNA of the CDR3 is TGTGCCAGCAGCTTAGCGGGTACGGAGCAGAGCGCTAACTATGGCTACACCTTC. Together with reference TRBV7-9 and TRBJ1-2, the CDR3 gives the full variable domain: DTGVSQNPRHKITKRGQNVTFRCDPISEHNRLYWYRQTLGQGPEFLTYFQNEAQLEKSRLLSDRFSAERPKGSFSTLEIQRTEQGDSAMYLCASSLAGTEQSANYGYTFGSGTRLTVV.